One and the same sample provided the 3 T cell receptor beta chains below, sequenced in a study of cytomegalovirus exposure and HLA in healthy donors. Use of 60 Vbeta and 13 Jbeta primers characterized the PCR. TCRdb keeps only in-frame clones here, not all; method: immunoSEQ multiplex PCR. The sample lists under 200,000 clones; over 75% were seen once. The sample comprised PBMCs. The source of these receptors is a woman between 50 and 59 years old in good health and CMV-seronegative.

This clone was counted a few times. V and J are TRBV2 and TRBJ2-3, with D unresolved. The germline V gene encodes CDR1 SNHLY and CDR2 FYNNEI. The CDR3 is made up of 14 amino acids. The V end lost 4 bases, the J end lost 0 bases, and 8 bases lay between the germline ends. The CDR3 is CASSVSTSTDTQYF. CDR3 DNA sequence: TGTGCCAGCAGTGTGAGTACTAGCACAGATACGCAGTATTTT. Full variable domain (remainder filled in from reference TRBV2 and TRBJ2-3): EPEVTQTPSHQVTQMGQEVILRCVPISNHLYFYWYRQILGQKVEFLVSFYNNEISEKSEIFDDQFSVERPDGSNFTLKIRSTKLEDSAMYFCASSVSTSTDTQYFGPGTRLTVL.

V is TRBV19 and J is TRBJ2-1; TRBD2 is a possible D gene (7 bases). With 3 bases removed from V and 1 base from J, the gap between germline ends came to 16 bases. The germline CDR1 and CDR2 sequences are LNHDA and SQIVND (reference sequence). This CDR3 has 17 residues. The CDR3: CASSIPPRGASYNEQFF. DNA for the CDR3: TGTGCCAGTAGTATTCCGCCTCGGGGGGCGTCCTACAATGAGCAGTTCTTC. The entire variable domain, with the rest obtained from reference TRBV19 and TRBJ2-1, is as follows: DGGITQSPKYLFRKEGQNVTLSCEQNLNHDAMYWYRQDPGQGLRLIYYSQIVNDFQKGDIAEGYSVSREKKESFPLTVTSAQKNPTAFYLCASSIPPRGASYNEQFFGPGTRLTVL.

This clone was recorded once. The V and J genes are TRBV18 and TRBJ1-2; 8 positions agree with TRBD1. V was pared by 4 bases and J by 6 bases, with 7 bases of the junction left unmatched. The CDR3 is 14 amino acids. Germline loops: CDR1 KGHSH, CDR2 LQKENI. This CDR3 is CASSLTGGIDGYTF. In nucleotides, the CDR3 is TGTGCCAGCTCACTTACAGGGGGAATTGATGGCTACACCTTC.